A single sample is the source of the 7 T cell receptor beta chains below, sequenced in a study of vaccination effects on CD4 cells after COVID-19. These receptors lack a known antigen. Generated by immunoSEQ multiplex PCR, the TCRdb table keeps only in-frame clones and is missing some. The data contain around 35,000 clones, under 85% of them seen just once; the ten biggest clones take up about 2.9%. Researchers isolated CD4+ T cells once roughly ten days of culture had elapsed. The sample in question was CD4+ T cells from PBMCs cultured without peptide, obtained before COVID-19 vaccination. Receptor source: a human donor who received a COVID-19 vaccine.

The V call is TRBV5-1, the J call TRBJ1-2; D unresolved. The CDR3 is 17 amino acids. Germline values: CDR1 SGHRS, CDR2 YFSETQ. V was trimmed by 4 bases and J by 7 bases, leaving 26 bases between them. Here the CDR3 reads CASSPLGSEVVWSGYTF. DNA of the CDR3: TGCGCCAGCAGCCCCCTTGGGTCCGAGGTCGTTTGGAGTGGCTACACCTTC.

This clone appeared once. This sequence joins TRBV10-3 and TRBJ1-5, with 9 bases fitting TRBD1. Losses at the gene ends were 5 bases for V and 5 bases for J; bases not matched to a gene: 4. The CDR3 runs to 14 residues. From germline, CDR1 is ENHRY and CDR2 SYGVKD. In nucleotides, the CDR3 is TGTGCCATCAGTACAGGGGGCTCGGATCAGCCCCAGCATTTT. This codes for CAISTGGSDQPQHF.

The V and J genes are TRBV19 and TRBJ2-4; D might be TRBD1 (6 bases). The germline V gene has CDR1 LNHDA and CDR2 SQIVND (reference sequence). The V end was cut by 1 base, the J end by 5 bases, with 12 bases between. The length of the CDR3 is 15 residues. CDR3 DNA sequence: TGTGCCAGTAGTATAGGTCAAGGGGGACAAAACATTCAGTACTTC. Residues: CASSIGQGGQNIQYF.

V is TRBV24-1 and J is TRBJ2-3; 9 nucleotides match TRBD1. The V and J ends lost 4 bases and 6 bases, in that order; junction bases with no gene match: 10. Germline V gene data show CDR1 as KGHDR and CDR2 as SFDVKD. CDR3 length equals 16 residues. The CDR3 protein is CATSDHRDRDPDTQYF. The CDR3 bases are TGTGCCACCAGTGACCACCGGGACAGGGACCCCGATACGCAGTATTTT.

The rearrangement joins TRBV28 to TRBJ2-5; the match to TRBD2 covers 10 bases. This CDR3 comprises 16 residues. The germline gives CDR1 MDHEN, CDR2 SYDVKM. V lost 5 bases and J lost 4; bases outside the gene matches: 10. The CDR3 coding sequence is TGTGCCAGCAGTGCCCCTAGCGGGAGTAATGGAGAGACCCAGTACTTC. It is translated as CASSAPSGSNGETQYF.

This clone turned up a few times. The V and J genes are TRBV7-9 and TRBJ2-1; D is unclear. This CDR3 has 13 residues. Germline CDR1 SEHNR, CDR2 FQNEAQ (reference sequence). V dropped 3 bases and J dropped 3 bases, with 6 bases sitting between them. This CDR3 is CASSFSGYNEQFF. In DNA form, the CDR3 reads TGTGCCAGCAGCTTTTCCGGCTACAATGAGCAGTTCTTC. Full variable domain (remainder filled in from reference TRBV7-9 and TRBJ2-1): DTGVSQNPRHKITKRGQNVTFRCDPISEHNRLYWYRQTLGQGPEFLTYFQNEAQLEKSRLLSDRFSAERPKGSFSTLEIQRTEQGDSAMYLCASSFSGYNEQFFGPGTRLTVL.

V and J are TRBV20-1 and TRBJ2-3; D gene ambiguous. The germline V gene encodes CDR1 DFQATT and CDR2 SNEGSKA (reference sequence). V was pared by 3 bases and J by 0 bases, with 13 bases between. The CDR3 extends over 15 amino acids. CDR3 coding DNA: TGCAGTGCTAGTTCGGGCAGGCCAAGCACAGATACGCAGTATTTT. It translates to CSASSGRPSTDTQYF.